This T cell receptor beta chain is drawn from a study of cytomegalovirus exposure and HLA in healthy donors. The PCR made use of 60 Vbeta and 13 Jbeta primers. Assay: immunoSEQ multiplex PCR; the TCRdb copy retains only in-frame clones and omits some. The sample gives 50,000 to 75,000 clones, approximately 83% of which show up once; approximately 1.5% is in the top ten. Trimming shortened V by 1 base and J by 4 bases, and 13 bases separated the two germline ends. The CDR3 length is 15 residues. Germline lookup yields CDR1 SNHLY and CDR2 FYNNEI. The receptor's source is a human donor in good health. The sequenced material came from PBMCs. The V call is TRBV2, the J call TRBJ1-1; D not resolved. The CDR3 coding sequence is TGTGCCAGCAGTGAAGGGACTGGGTATGGCACTGAAGCTTTCTTT. Protein sequence: CASSEGTGYGTEAFF.